The clone carrying this T cell receptor (beta chain) was seen many times. The antigen is not known. This specimen comes from a study of CD8+CD57+ T cells in acquired aplastic anemia. Study background: Sorted CD4+ and CD8+ cell DNA averaged around 3 ug. Study-wide results and limits: Between the patient and control groups, CD8+ Simpson's diversity did not differ significantly. It was found that under 30 CD8+ CDR3 sequences were shared between patients and controls.

The template for TCR beta VDJ and CDR3 sequence profiling was genomic DNA. From the reads, TCRdb called clonotypes with MiXCR, one entry per CDR3 protein. Of 150,000 or so distinct CDR3 sequences listed, around half are singletons. V was cut by 1 base and J by 0 bases, with 7 bases left in between. The CDR3 extends over 16 amino acids. The germline V gene has CDR1 SEHNR and CDR2 FQNEAQ (reference sequence). Before being chosen for sequencing, patients had shown CD8+CD57+ cell expansion by flow cytometry. There was no therapy given to any patient before the blood sampling took place. This clonotype originated in a human donor with aplastic anemia. The genes are TRBV7-9 and TRBJ1-6, with D unresolved. The sample comprised sorted CD4+, CD8+, or CD8+CD57+ T cells (not recorded which) from PBMCs. The CDR3 sequence is CASSLGRSSYNSPLHF. As DNA, the CDR3 is TGTGCCAGCAGCTTAGGACGGAGCTCCTATAATTCACCCCTCCACTTT. Drawing the rest from reference TRBV7-9 and TRBJ1-6, the complete variable domain is DTGVSQNPRHKITKRGQNVTFRCDPISEHNRLYWYRQTLGQGPEFLTYFQNEAQLEKSRLLSDRFSAERPKGSFSTLEIQRTEQGDSAMYLCASSLGRSSYNSPLHFGNGTRLTVT.